The clone carrying this T cell receptor (beta chain) was picked up one time. One end of the junction does not line up with germline, which may come from a read error. This entry belongs to a study of cytomegalovirus exposure and HLA in healthy donors. Profiled with immunoSEQ multiplex PCR; TCRdb holds only in-frame clones, not every one. The sample contains 110,000 to 150,000 clones, over 90% of which appear only once. Donors came from a validation cohort of over a hundred subjects, distinct from the first 666-subject cohort. The TCR was taken from a man aged 18 to 29 in good health and CMV-seropositive. The sample taken for sequencing was PBMCs.

CDR3 nucleotides: TGTGCTAGCAGCTTAAAACGGCAAGAGACCCAGTACTTC. The encoded protein is CASSLKRQETQYF. The chain joins TRBV7-7 to TRBJ2-5; D call uncertain. Germline V lookup: CDR1 SSHAT, CDR2 FNYEAQ (reference sequence). This CDR3 is 13 amino acids long.